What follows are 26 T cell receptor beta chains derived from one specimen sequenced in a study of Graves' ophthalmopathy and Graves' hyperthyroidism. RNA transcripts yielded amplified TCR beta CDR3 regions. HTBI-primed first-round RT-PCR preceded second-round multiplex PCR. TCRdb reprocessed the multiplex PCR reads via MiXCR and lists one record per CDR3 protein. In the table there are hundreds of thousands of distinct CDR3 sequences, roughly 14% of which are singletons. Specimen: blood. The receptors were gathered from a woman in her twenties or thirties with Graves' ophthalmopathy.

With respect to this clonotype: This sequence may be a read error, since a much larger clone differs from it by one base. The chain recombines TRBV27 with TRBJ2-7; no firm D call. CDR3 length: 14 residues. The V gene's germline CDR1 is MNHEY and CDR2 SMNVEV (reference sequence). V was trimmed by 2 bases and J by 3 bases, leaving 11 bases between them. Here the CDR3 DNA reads TGTGCCAGCAGTTTAAGCAGAACTTACTACGAGCAGTACGTC. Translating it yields CASSLSRTYYEQYV.

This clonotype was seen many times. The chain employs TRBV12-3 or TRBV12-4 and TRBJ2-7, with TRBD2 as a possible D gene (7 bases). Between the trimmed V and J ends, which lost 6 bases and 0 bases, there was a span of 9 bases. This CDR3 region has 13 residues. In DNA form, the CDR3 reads TGTGCCAGCAGGAGGGGGGGCTCCTACGAGCAGTACTTC. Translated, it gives CASRRGGSYEQYF.

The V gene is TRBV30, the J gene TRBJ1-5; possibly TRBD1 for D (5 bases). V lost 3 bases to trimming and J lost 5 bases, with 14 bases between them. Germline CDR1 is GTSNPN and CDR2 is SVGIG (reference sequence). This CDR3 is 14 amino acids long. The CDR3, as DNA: TGTGCCTGGAGCGCCGACAGAGTCTATCAGCCCCAGCATTTT. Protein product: CAWSADRVYQPQHF.

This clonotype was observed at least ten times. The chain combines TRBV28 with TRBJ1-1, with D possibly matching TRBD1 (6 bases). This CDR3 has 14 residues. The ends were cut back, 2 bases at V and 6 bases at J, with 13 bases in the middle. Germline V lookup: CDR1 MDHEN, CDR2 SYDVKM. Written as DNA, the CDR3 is TGTGCCAGCAGTTTAAGCCCAAAGGGGGCTGAAGCTTTCTTT. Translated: CASSLSPKGAEAFF.

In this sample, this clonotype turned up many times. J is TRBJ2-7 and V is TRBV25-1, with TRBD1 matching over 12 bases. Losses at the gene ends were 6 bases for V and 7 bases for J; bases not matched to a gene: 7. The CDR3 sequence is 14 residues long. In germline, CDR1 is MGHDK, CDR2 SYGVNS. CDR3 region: CASSWGQGAGEQYF. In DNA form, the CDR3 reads TGTGCCAGCAGCTGGGGACAGGGGGCGGGGGAGCAGTACTTC.

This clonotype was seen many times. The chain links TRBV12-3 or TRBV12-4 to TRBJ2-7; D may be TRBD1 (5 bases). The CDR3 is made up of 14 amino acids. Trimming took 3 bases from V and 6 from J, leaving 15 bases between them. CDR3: CASSFREKGAEQYF. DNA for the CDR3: TGTGCCAGCAGTTTCAGGGAAAAAGGGGCCGAGCAGTACTTC.

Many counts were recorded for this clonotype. CDR3 DNA sequence: TGTGCCAGCAGTTCGGCTAGGCGGGGGACCCAGTACTTC. Translated, it gives CASSSARRGTQYF. The rearrangement uses TRBV6-5 and TRBJ2-5, with D possibly matching TRBD2 (6 bases). This CDR3 spans 13 amino acids. Germline V gene data show CDR1 as MNHEY and CDR2 as SVGAGI. Between the trimmed V and J ends, which lost 4 bases and 7 bases, there was a span of 13 bases.

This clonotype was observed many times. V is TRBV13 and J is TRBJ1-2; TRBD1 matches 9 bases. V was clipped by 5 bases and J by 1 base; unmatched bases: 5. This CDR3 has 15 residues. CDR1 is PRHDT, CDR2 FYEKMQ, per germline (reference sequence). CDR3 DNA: TGTGCCAGCAGCCCGGGGACAGGGAATAACTATGGCTACACCTTC. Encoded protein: CASSPGTGNNYGYTF.

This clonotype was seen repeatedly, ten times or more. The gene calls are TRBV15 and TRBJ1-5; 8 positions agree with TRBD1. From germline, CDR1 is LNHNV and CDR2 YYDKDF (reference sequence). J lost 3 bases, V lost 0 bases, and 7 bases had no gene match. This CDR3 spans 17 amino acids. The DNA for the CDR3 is TGTGCCACCAGCAGAGATCCCTCGGGACAGGCCAATCAGCCCCAGCATTTT. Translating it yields CATSRDPSGQANQPQHF.

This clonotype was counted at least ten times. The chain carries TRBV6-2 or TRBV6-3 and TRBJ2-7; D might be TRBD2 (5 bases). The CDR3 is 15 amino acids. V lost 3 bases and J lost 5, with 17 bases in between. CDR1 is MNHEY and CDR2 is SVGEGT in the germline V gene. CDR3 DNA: TGTGCCAGCAGTTATTTGAGGGTCCAGGCGGACGAGCAGTACTTC. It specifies CASSYLRVQADEQYF.

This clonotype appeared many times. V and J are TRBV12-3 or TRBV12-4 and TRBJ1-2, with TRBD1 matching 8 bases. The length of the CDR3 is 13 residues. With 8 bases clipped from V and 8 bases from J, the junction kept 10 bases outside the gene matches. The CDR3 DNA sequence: TGTGCCAGCTCGAACAGGGGGGGCGCGGGCTACACCTTC. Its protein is CASSNRGGAGYTF.

DNA of the CDR3: TGTGCCAGCGGCCAAAGGGGAAAGAACGAGCAGTACTTC. Encoded protein: CASGQRGKNEQYF. This chain joins TRBV18 and TRBJ2-7, with D tentatively TRBD1 (5 bases). The CDR3 covers 13 residues. Trimming stripped 8 bases from V and 5 bases from J, with 16 bases between. Germline V CDR1 and CDR2: KGHSH, LQKENI.

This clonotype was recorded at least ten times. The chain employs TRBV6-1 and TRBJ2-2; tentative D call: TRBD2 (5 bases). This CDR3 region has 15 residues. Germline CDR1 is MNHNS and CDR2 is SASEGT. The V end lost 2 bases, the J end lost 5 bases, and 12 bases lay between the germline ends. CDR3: CASSEQRGWTGELFF. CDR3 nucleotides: TGTGCCAGCAGTGAACAACGGGGTTGGACCGGGGAGCTGTTTTTT.

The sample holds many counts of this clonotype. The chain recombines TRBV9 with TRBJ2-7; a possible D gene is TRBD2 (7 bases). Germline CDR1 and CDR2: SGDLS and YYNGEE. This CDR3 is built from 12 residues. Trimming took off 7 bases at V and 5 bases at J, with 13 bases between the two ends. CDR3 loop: CASGPGGHEQYF. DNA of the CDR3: TGTGCCAGCGGACCCGGGGGGCACGAGCAGTACTTC.

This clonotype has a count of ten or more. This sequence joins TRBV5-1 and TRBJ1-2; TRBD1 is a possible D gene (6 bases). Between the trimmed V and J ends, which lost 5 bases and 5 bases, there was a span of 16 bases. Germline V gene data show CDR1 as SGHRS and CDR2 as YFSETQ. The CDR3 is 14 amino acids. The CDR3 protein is CASRPRGFGYGYTF. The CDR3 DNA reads TGCGCCAGCAGACCCAGGGGATTTGGTTATGGCTACACCTTC.

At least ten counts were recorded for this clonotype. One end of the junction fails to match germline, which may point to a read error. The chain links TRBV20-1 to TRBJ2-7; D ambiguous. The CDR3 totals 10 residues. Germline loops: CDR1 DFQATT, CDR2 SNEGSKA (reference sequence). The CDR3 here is CSARGILRHF. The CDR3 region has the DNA TGCAGTGCTAGGGGAATTCTACGGCACTTC.

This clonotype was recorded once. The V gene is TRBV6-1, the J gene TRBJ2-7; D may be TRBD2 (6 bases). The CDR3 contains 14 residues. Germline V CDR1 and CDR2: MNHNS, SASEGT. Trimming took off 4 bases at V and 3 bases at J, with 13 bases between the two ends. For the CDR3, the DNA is TGTGCCAGCAGTGTTTTAGCGGAAAACTACGAGCAGTACTTC. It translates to CASSVLAENYEQYF.

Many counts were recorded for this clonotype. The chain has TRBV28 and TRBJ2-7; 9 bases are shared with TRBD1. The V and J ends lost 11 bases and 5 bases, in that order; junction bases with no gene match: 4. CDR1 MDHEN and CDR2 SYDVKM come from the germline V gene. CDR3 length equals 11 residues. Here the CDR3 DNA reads TGTGCCTCGGACAGGGGCCACGAGCAGTACTTC. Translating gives CASDRGHEQYF.

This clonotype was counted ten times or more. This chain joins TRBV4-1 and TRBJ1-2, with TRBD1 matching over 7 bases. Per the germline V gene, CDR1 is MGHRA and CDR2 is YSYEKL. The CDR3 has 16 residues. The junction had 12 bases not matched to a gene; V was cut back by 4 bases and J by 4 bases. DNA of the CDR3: TGCGCCAGCAGCCCCCGAGGGGGGGACAGCATCTATGGCTACACCTTC. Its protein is CASSPRGGDSIYGYTF.

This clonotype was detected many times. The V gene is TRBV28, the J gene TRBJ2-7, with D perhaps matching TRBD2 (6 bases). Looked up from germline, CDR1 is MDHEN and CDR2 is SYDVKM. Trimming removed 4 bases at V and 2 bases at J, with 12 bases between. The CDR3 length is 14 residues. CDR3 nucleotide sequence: TGTGCCAGCAGTTCGAGACTAGGCCCCTACGAGCAGTACTTC. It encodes CASSSRLGPYEQYF.

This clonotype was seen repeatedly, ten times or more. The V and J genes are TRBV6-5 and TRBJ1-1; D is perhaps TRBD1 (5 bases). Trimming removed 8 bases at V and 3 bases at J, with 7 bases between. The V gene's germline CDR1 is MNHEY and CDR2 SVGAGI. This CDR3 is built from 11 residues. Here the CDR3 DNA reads TGTGCCAGCCCCAGGGACACTGAAGCTTTCTTT. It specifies CASPRDTEAFF.

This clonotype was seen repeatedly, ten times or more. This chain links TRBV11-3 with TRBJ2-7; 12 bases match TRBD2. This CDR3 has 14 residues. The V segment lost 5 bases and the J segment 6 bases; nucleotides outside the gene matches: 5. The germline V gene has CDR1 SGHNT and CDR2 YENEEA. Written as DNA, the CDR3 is TGTGCCAGCAGCCGGACTAGCGGGGTTGGCGAGCAGTACTTC. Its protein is CASSRTSGVGEQYF.

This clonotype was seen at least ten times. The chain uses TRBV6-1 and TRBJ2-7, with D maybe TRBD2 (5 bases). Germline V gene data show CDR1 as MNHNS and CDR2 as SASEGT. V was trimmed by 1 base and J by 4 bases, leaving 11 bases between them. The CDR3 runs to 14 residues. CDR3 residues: CASSEGIGEYEQYF. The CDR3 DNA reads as TGTGCCAGCAGTGAAGGGATCGGGGAGTACGAGCAGTACTTC.

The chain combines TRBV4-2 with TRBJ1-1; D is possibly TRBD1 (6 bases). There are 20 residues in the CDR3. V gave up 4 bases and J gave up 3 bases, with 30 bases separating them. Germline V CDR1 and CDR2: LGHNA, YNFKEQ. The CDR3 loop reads CASSLFRAGQPTFRDTEAFF. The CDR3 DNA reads TGTGCCAGCAGCCTCTTTAGGGCAGGACAGCCAACTTTTAGGGACACTGAAGCTTTCTTT.

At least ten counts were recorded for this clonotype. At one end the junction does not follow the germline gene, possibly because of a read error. The CDR3 nucleotides are TGTGCCAGCAGTGGGGAGGCAGGGGGCATGAACACTGAAGCTCTCTTT. Residues: CASSGEAGGMNTEALF. The chain combines TRBV6-1 with TRBJ1-1, with 8 bases aligning to TRBD1. This CDR3 spans 16 amino acids. In germline, CDR1 is MNHNS, CDR2 SASEGT.

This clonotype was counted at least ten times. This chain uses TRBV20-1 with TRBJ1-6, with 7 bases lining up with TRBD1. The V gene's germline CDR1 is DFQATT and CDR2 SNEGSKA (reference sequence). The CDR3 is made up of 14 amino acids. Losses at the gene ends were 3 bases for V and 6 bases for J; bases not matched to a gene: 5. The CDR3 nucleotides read TGCAGTGCTAGCAAGGGACAGCTTAATTCACCCCTCCACTTT. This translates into CSASKGQLNSPLHF.